This TCR beta chain was documented in a study of blood T cell repertoires in COVID-19. The method was immunoSEQ multiplex PCR; TCRdb's version includes in-frame clones alone and lacks a portion of them. Of a few hundred thousand clones listed, around 87% are singletons. Trimming removed 2 bases from V and 7 bases from J, with 8 bases in between. This CDR3 is built from 13 residues. Germline CDR1 and CDR2: WNHNN and SYGVQD (reference sequence). This TCR derives from a man aged 55-75 years who had recovered from COVID-19. The rearrangement uses TRBV10-1 and TRBJ2-2; perhaps TRBD2 as D (5 bases). Sequencing input: peripheral blood. In DNA, the CDR3 is TGCGCCAGCAGTGAGCGGGATGGCGGGGAGCTGTTTTTT. It translates to CASSERDGGELFF.